A single sample is the source of the 23 T cell receptor beta chains below, sequenced in a study of T cell responses to AZD1222 COVID-19 vaccine. This table comes from immunoSEQ multiplex PCR, and its TCRdb copy is limited to in-frame clones, with some not included. The sample consists of around 160,000 clones, roughly 86% of them appearing once. The sample in question was peripheral blood, obtained on day 0 of AZD1222 vaccination. Receptor source: an adult in good health.

The V call is TRBV19, the J call TRBJ1-3; D is possibly TRBD1 (5 bases). This CDR3 is built from 15 residues. The ends were cut back, 6 bases at V and 0 bases at J, with 12 bases in the middle. Germline CDR1 LNHDA, CDR2 SQIVND (reference sequence). CDR3: CASSPPGLSGNTIYF. The CDR3 nucleotides read TGTGCCAGTAGCCCTCCGGGACTCTCTGGAAACACCATATATTTT.

The chain has TRBV6-1 and TRBJ1-1; D unclear. CDR1 MNHNS and CDR2 SASEGT come from the germline V gene. V was shortened by 2 bases and J by 6 bases, with 13 bases between the two germline ends. There are 14 residues in the CDR3. CDR3 sequence reads: CASSERVDSAEAFF. The CDR3 DNA sequence: TGTGCCAGCAGTGAAAGGGTGGACTCCGCTGAAGCTTTCTTT.

The CDR3 nucleotides are TGTGCCAGCAGTCCCCCGACAGGGGGGGGAAAACTGTTTTTT. It translates to CASSPPTGGGKLFF. The chain carries TRBV28 and TRBJ1-4, with 9 bases lining up with TRBD1. Trimming took 5 bases from V and 10 from J; bases not matched to a gene: 8. CDR1 and CDR2 from the germline V gene are MDHEN and SYDVKM. The CDR3 covers 14 residues.

This chain connects TRBV18 to TRBJ1-1; 10 bases match TRBD1. The V segment lost 3 bases and the J segment 0 bases; nucleotides outside the gene matches: 1. CDR1 and CDR2 (germline): KGHSH, LQKENI. This CDR3 comprises 15 residues. In DNA, the CDR3 is TGTGCCAGCTCACCTGGGACAGGGGTGAACACTGAAGCTTTCTTT. It encodes CASSPGTGVNTEAFF.

This rearrangement joins TRBV7-2 to TRBJ1-3; the D is unclear. CDR1 is SGHTA, CDR2 FQGNSA, per germline. The length of the CDR3 is 14 residues. Trimming cost V 2 bases and J 0 bases, with 5 bases left between them. The CDR3 nucleotides are TGTGCCAGCAGCTTAAGAGTCTCTGGAAACACCATATATTTT. Its protein is CASSLRVSGNTIYF.

The J gene is TRBJ1-1, the V gene TRBV27; 7 bases agree with TRBD1. Germline CDR1 is MNHEY and CDR2 is SMNVEV (reference sequence). The CDR3 spans 15 residues. V was pared by 4 bases and J by 5 bases, with 10 bases of the junction left unmatched. The CDR3 nucleotides read TGTGCCAGCAGTTCACTCGGACAGGCACGGACTGAAGCTTTCTTT. Its translation: CASSSLGQARTEAFF.

This chain joins TRBV28 and TRBJ1-4, with 9 nucleotides matching TRBD1. V gave up 5 bases and J gave up 5 bases; unmatched junction bases: 6. CDR3 length: 15 residues. CDR1 is MDHEN and CDR2 is SYDVKM in the germline V gene. Written as DNA, the CDR3 is TGTGCCAGCAGTACCGGGACAGGGACAAATGAAAAACTGTTTTTT. Amino acid sequence: CASSTGTGTNEKLFF.

CDR3 DNA: TGTGCCAGCAGTGAAAGGGCTTCTTCACTAGCTGCCAATGAGCAGTTCTTC. It yields the protein CASSERASSLAANEQFF. This chain links TRBV6-1 with TRBJ2-1, with a weak D call TRBD2 (6 bases). With 2 bases removed from V and 6 bases from J, the gap between germline ends came to 20 bases. Germline V gene data show CDR1 as MNHNS and CDR2 as SASEGT. The CDR3 extends over 17 amino acids.

The chain carries TRBV19 and TRBJ1-5; D uncertain. Germline CDR1 reads LNHDA; CDR2 reads SQIVND (reference sequence). This CDR3 region has 15 residues. V was shortened by 0 bases and J by 6 bases, with 12 bases between the two germline ends. The CDR3 nucleotides read TGTGCCAGTAGTATAGAGGCCGACGGCGTTCAGCCCCAGCATTTT. As protein: CASSIEADGVQPQHF.

The genes are TRBV6-5 and TRBJ1-5; D not resolved. Germline values: CDR1 MNHEY, CDR2 SVGAGI. V lost 6 bases to trimming and J lost 2 bases, with 11 bases between them. CDR3 length: 14 amino acids. CDR3 sequence: CASRLGPGNQPQHF. Here the CDR3 DNA reads TGTGCCAGCAGGCTAGGGCCTGGCAATCAGCCCCAGCATTTT.

The J gene is TRBJ2-5, the V gene TRBV3-1 (or the pseudogene TRBV3-2); 13 bases are shared with TRBD2. Germline V gene lookup returns CDR1 LGHDT and CDR2 YNNKEL (reference sequence). V shed 4 bases and J 2 bases; nucleotides not matched to a gene: 1. The CDR3 totals 15 residues. CDR3 amino acids: CASSPGLAGQETQYF. For the CDR3, the DNA is TGTGCCAGCAGCCCGGGACTAGCGGGGCAAGAGACCCAGTACTTC.

This chain joins TRBV29-1 and TRBJ2-1; TRBD2 might be the D (6 bases). With 7 bases removed from V and 10 bases from J, the gap between germline ends came to 20 bases. The V gene's germline CDR1 is SQVTM and CDR2 ANQGSEA. CDR3 length: 13 amino acids. The chain's CDR3 is CSGSFAGSTEQFF. CDR3 sequence (DNA): TGCAGCGGTTCCTTCGCGGGGAGCACCGAGCAGTTCTTC.

The chain combines TRBV19 with TRBJ1-6; no reliable D call. The V and J ends lost 5 bases and 9 bases respectively, with 17 bases between them. CDR1 is LNHDA and CDR2 is SQIVND in the germline V gene (reference sequence). The CDR3 extends over 15 amino acids. The CDR3 nucleotides read TGTGCCAGTAGTGGTTCGGCAGGCGGAAGTTCACCCCTCCACTTT. As protein: CASSGSAGGSSPLHF.

This clone was detected once. This rearrangement joins TRBV30 to TRBJ1-1, with D unresolved. This CDR3 spans 10 amino acids. Germline CDR1 GTSNPN, CDR2 SVGIG (reference sequence). Between the trimmed V and J ends, which lost 6 bases and 8 bases, there was a span of 10 bases. CDR3 sequence reads: CACLVREAFF. The CDR3 DNA is TGTGCCTGCCTGGTCCGGGAAGCTTTCTTT.

The chain employs TRBV7-2 and TRBJ1-3; D is unresolved. The CDR3 has 15 amino acids. The germline CDR1 and CDR2 sequences are SGHTA and FQGNSA. Trimming removed 1 base from V and 0 bases from J, with 7 bases in between. The CDR3 region is CASSLGRNSGNTIYF. The CDR3, as DNA: TGTGCCAGCAGCTTAGGTCGCAACTCTGGAAACACCATATATTTT. The full variable domain, with the rest looked up from reference TRBV7-2 and TRBJ1-3, is GAGVSQSPSNKVTEKGKDVELRCDPISGHTALYWYRQSLGQGLEFLIYFQGNSAPDKSGLPSDRFSAERTGGSVSTLTIQRTQQEDSAVYLCASSLGRNSGNTIYFGEGSWLTVV.

This chain links TRBV6-5 with TRBJ1-2, with 9 positions matching TRBD1. This CDR3 is built from 14 residues. V trimming: 6 bases; J trimming: 4 bases; junction bases outside the gene matches: 6. Germline loops: CDR1 MNHEY, CDR2 SVGAGI. This CDR3 reads CASRTQTGGYGYTF. CDR3 DNA sequence: TGTGCCAGCAGGACACAGACAGGGGGCTATGGCTACACCTTC.

This clone was recorded only once. V and J are TRBV5-4 and TRBJ1-4; 10 bases are a match to TRBD1. CDR1 is SGHNT, CDR2 YYREEE, per germline (reference sequence). The V segment lost 5 bases and the J segment 7 bases; nucleotides outside the gene matches: 5. The CDR3 is made up of 14 amino acids. The CDR3 sequence: CASSRQGAVEKLFF. The CDR3 DNA is TGTGCCAGCAGTCGACAGGGGGCGGTTGAAAAACTGTTTTTT.

This chain joins TRBV5-7 and TRBJ2-7; D perhaps matches TRBD1 (6 bases). TRBV5-7 carries the ORF label, with uncertain function. Trimming pared 0 bases from V and 3 bases from J, leaving 10 bases between. This CDR3 is built from 14 residues. CDR3 loop: CASSLGRGGYEQYF. The CDR3, as DNA: TGTGCCAGCAGCTTGGGGAGAGGGGGCTACGAGCAGTACTTC.

At least ten counts were recorded for this clone. The chain employs TRBV6-2 or TRBV6-3 and TRBJ2-1, with TRBD1 identical over 7 bases. Trimming at V came to 0 bases and at J to 4 bases, leaving 9 bases not matched to a gene. CDR3 size: 17 residues. CDR1 and CDR2 from the germline V gene are MNHEY and SVGEGT. The CDR3 is CASSYSIPTGIYNEQFF. The CDR3 region has the DNA TGTGCCAGCAGTTACTCGATTCCGACAGGGATATACAATGAGCAGTTCTTC.

The rearrangement uses TRBV3-1 (or the pseudogene TRBV3-2) and TRBJ1-3; TRBD1 might be the D (6 bases). The CDR3 has 16 residues. Germline V gene sequence: CDR1 LGHDT, CDR2 YNNKEL (reference sequence). The ends were cut back, 7 bases at V and 1 base at J, with 17 bases in the middle. The CDR3 nucleotides are TGTGCCAGCACCTCAAGGGGGGAGGGATCTGGAAACACCATATATTTT. Translation: CASTSRGEGSGNTIYF.

This clone was recorded a few times. This chain connects TRBV5-4 to TRBJ1-1; possible D gene TRBD1, 6 bases. The CDR3 runs 14 residues. Germline-derived CDR1 and CDR2 are SGHNT and YYREEE (reference sequence). V lost 3 bases and J 4 bases, leaving 13 bases between the germline ends. For the CDR3, the DNA is TGTGCCAGCAGCTCCCTCGCCAGGGGCACTGAAGCTTTCTTT. Protein sequence: CASSSLARGTEAFF. Based on the CDR3 plus reference TRBV5-4 and TRBJ1-1, the full variable domain is ETGVTQSPTHLIKTRGQQVTLRCSSQSGHNTVSWYQQALGQGPQFIFQYYREEENGRGNFPPRFSGLQFPNYSSELNVNALELDDSALYLCASSSLARGTEAFFGQGTRLTVV.

This chain joins TRBV28 and TRBJ1-2, with D unclear. The CDR3 covers 15 residues. Germline V gives CDR1 MDHEN, CDR2 SYDVKM. V was pared by 3 bases and J by 4 bases, with 15 bases between. CDR3 coding DNA: TGTGCCAGCAGTTTTGGACCCCATGAAAGCTATGGCTACACCTTC. Protein product: CASSFGPHESYGYTF.

The table lists this clone with a few counts. The rearrangement links TRBV7-3 to TRBJ2-2; D possibly corresponds to TRBD1 (6 bases). Germline V gene data show CDR1 as SGHTA and CDR2 as FQGTGA. The CDR3 loop spans 14 amino acids. Deletions cut 5 bases from V and 7 bases from J, with 14 bases between. The CDR3 nucleotides are TGTGCCAGCAGCATATACCAGGGGAACGGGGAGCTGTTTTTT. Amino acid sequence: CASSIYQGNGELFF.